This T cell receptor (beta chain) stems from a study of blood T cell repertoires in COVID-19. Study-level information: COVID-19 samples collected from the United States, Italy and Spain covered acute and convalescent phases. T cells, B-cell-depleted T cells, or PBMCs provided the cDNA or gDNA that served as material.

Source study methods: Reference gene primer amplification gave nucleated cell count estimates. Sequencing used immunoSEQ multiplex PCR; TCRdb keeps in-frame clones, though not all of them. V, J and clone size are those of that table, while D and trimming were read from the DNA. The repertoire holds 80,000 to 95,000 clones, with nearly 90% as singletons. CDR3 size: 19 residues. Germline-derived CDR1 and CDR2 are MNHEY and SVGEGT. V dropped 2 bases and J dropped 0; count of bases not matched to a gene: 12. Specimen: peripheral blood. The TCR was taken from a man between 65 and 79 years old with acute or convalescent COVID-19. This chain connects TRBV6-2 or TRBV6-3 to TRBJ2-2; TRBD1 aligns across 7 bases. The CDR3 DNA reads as TGTGCCAGCAGTTACAGGGACAGAACCACTCGATCGAACACCGGGGAGCTGTTTTTT. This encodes CASSYRDRTTRSNTGELFF.